Listed below are T cell receptor beta chains from one sample, sequenced in a study of OX40 agonist ivuxolimab in advanced cancers. The repertoire was sequenced with immunoSEQ multiplex PCR; TCRdb's copy has only in-frame clones and lacks some. The sample consists of 90,000 to 120,000 clones, 85% to 95% of them appearing once. Source: CD4+ or CD8+ T cells sorted from blood, taken in a trial of the OX40 agonist ivuxolimab. These receptors came from an adult with an advanced solid tumor such as melanoma, head and neck, liver or kidney cancer. Both conserved end residues are part of each CDR3. D genes are given only for firm matches. The size of a clone is reported for some rows only, either as once, few or many, or as a class for expanded clones.

j_call,clone_size,d_call,v_call,cdr3_nt,cdr3_aa
TRBJ2-7,.,.,TRBV6-1,TGTGCCAGCAGGGTAGGATTCTCCTACGAGCAGTACTTC,CASRVGFSYEQYF
TRBJ2-7,.,TRBD1,TRBV27,TGTGCCAGCATGGCAACCGGGACAGGGGGCGCCTACGAGCAGTACTTC,CASMATGTGGAYEQYF
TRBJ2-2,.,TRBD2,TRBV5-1,TGCGCCAGCAGCCCATTCGGACTAGCGGGAGATGCATTCGGGGAGCTGTTTTTT,CASSPFGLAGDAFGELFF
TRBJ2-2,once,.,TRBV4-3,TGCGCCAGCAGCCGGTTCAGCAGGGCGAACACCGGGGAGCTGTTTTTT,CASSRFSRANTGELFF
TRBJ1-5,.,TRBD1,TRBV5-1,TGCGCCAGCAGCTTAGGAGGGGGCAAGGAGCCCCAGCATTTT,CASSLGGGKEPQHF
TRBJ1-1,.,.,TRBV6-1,TGTGCCAGCAGTGAAGCGACCGGGAGCCACTTGAACACTGAAGCTTTCTTT,CASSEATGSHLNTEAFF
TRBJ1-4,.,.,TRBV7-2,TGTGCCAGCAGCTACCAGTCCTCTCGCGAAAAACTGTTTTTT,CASSYQSSREKLFF
TRBJ1-5,.,.,TRBV5-1,TGCGCCAGCAGCGCCCGGATACCTGGAAGCAATCAGCCCCAGCATTTT,CASSARIPGSNQPQHF
TRBJ2-1,.,TRBD1,TRBV5-6,TGTGCCAGCAGCTTACTAGGGGGCGTCGGCAATGAGCAGTTCTTC,CASSLLGGVGNEQFF
TRBJ2-7,.,.,TRBV12-5,TGTGCTAGTGGTTTAGGGAACAGGGAGTCCTACGAGCAGTACTTC,CASGLGNRESYEQYF
TRBJ2-4,.,TRBD2,TRBV15,TGTGCCACCAGCCTAGAGTTGGGGGGGTTAGCCAAAAACATTCAGTACTTC,CATSLELGGLAKNIQYF
TRBJ2-6,.,.,TRBV19,TGTGCCAGTAGCCGTGCTGCAGGGGCTGCTGGGGCCAACGTCCTGACTTTC,CASSRAAGAAGANVLTF
TRBJ1-2,.,.,TRBV28,TGTGCCAGCAGCCCCCGGACATACTATGGCTACACCTTC,CASSPRTYYGYTF